This passage covers 13 T cell receptor beta chains from one sample sequenced in a study of blood T cell repertoires in COVID-19. TCRdb keeps only in-frame clones here, not all; method: immunoSEQ multiplex PCR. The sample contains approximately 230,000 clones, 82% of which appear only once. The specimen was PBMCs or T cells enriched from blood (not recorded which). The receptor source for this set is a middle-aged man who had recovered from COVID-19.

The chain is built from TRBV7-2 and TRBJ2-7; 8 bases agree with TRBD1. The length of the CDR3 is 18 residues. CDR1 SGHTA and CDR2 FQGNSA come from the germline V gene. J was trimmed by 0 bases and V by 5 bases; bases with no gene match: 15. CDR3 protein: CASSPYPRTGSSSYEQYF. The CDR3 nucleotides are TGTGCCAGCAGCCCTTACCCCCGGACAGGGTCGAGCTCCTACGAGCAGTACTTC.

The chain combines TRBV7-9 with TRBJ1-2; possible D gene TRBD1, 6 bases. With 5 bases removed from V and 6 bases from J, the gap between germline ends came to 13 bases. The CDR3 spans 13 residues. Germline V gene lookup returns CDR1 SEHNR and CDR2 FQNEAQ (reference sequence). The CDR3 DNA sequence: TGTGCCAGCAGCCCCGGACAGACTGATGGCTACACCTTC. It is translated as CASSPGQTDGYTF.

CDR3 protein: CASSSLRSDEQFF. In DNA, the CDR3 is TGTGCCAGCAGTAGCCTCCGCAGCGATGAGCAGTTCTTC. J is TRBJ2-1 and V is TRBV12-3 or TRBV12-4, with D unresolved. V gave up 5 bases and J gave up 8 bases, with 13 bases separating them. CDR3 length: 13 residues.

This clone was counted once. This rearrangement joins TRBV7-3 to TRBJ2-3, with D tentatively TRBD1 (5 bases). Trimming shortened V by 5 bases and J by 9 bases, and 15 bases separated the two germline ends. The CDR3 contains 13 residues. The germline gives CDR1 SGHTA, CDR2 FQGTGA. The CDR3 is CASSPTYTGTQYF. Written as DNA, the CDR3 is TGTGCCAGCAGCCCGACTTACACAGGAACGCAGTATTTT.

V is TRBV3-1 (or the pseudogene TRBV3-2) and J is TRBJ2-7; D is undetermined. V was cut by 2 bases and J by 3 bases, with 2 bases left in between. This CDR3 region has 11 residues. Germline CDR1 LGHDT, CDR2 YNNKEL (reference sequence). The chain's CDR3 is CASSQYYEQYF. The CDR3 DNA follows: TGTGCCAGCAGCCAATACTACGAGCAGTACTTC.

The chain links TRBV27 to TRBJ1-2; a weak D match, TRBD1 (6 bases). The germline gives CDR1 MNHEY, CDR2 SMNVEV (reference sequence). V was pared by 5 bases and J by 0 bases, with 16 bases between. This CDR3 region has 16 residues. CDR3 amino acids: CASSAVDSATNYGYTF. CDR3 DNA sequence: TGTGCCAGCAGTGCCGTGGACAGCGCCACTAACTATGGCTACACCTTC.

The chain carries TRBV5-4 and TRBJ2-1, with D possibly matching TRBD1 (5 bases). Trimming stripped 3 bases from V and 0 bases from J, with 16 bases between. Germline V gives CDR1 SGHNT, CDR2 YYREEE (reference sequence). The CDR3 covers 17 residues. Written as DNA, the CDR3 is TGTGCCAGCAGCTCGGGTACAGCAGGGATCTCCTACAATGAGCAGTTCTTC. Amino acid sequence: CASSSGTAGISYNEQFF.

This clone was counted only a few times. V is TRBV9 and J is TRBJ2-2; 7 bases are shared with TRBD1. The CDR3 loop spans 16 amino acids. Germline assignment: CDR1 SGDLS and CDR2 YYNGEE. Unmatched junction bases numbered 9, after V lost 2 bases and J lost 5 bases. CDR3 DNA: TGTGCCAGCAGCGTTAGTGCAGGGGGAGAAACCGGGGAGCTGTTTTTT. The encoded protein is CASSVSAGGETGELFF.

The chain employs TRBV9 and TRBJ2-3, with D perhaps TRBD1 (6 bases). In germline, CDR1 is SGDLS, CDR2 YYNGEE. The CDR3 totals 15 residues. Trimming stripped 4 bases from V and 9 bases from J, with 21 bases between. CDR3 nucleotides: TGTGCCAGCAGCTCCCAGATGGGGGCAGCAGTCACGCAGTATTTT. It encodes CASSSQMGAAVTQYF.

This chain's CDR3 is CASSVTGTGGRSGANVLTF. In DNA, the CDR3 is TGTGCCAGCAGCGTTACCGGGACAGGGGGCCGTTCAGGGGCCAACGTCCTGACTTTC. The rearrangement uses TRBV9 and TRBJ2-6; 12 nucleotides match TRBD1. This CDR3 has 19 residues. V dropped 2 bases and J dropped 4; count of bases not matched to a gene: 10. Germline V gives CDR1 SGDLS, CDR2 YYNGEE.

The chain employs TRBV2 and TRBJ1-1; D is unclear. Between the trimmed V and J ends, which lost 2 bases and 3 bases, there was a span of 7 bases. The CDR3 consists of 13 residues. Germline lookup yields CDR1 SNHLY and CDR2 FYNNEI. Here the CDR3 reads CASSESRDTEAFF. The CDR3 DNA reads TGTGCCAGCAGTGAAAGCCGGGACACTGAAGCTTTCTTT.

The chain combines TRBV6-6 with TRBJ2-7, with D possibly TRBD1 on 6 matching bases. The CDR3 runs to 14 residues. The ends were cut back, 6 bases at V and 2 bases at J, with 14 bases in the middle. CDR1 MNHNY and CDR2 SVGAGI come from the germline V gene (reference sequence). CDR3 nucleotide sequence: TGTGCCAGCAGACCCGGGACACGGGCCTACGAGCAGTACTTC. This codes for CASRPGTRAYEQYF.

The chain links TRBV7-2 to TRBJ2-1; 9 bases align to TRBD2. Germline V gives CDR1 SGHTA, CDR2 FQGNSA. The CDR3 runs 15 residues. Losses at the gene ends were 6 bases for V and 0 bases for J; bases not matched to a gene: 3. The CDR3 coding sequence is TGTGCCAGCAGTTTTAGCGGGAGCTCCTACAATGAGCAGTTCTTC. This sequence encodes CASSFSGSSYNEQFF.